A single sample is the source of the 19 T cell receptor beta chains below, sequenced in a study of Ad26.COV2.S vaccination and SARS-CoV-2 variants. This table comes from immunoSEQ multiplex PCR, and its TCRdb copy is limited to in-frame clones, with some not included. This table holds 500,000 or so clones, roughly 89% found once. Treatment here: some 20 received Ad26.COV2.S at low or high dose, single or two shots; 5 received placebo; per-sample allocation not given. Sampling happened 63 days after the first vaccine or placebo injection. Specimen: peripheral blood, collected in a trial of Ad26.COV2.S vaccine versus placebo. The receptors stem from a person aged 18 to 65 who received the Ad26.COV2.S COVID-19 vaccine or a placebo.

The gene calls are TRBV2 and TRBJ1-2, with 10 bases lining up with TRBD1. CDR1 is SNHLY, CDR2 FYNNEI, per germline. This CDR3 is built from 14 residues. Germline trimming cut 7 bases from V and 3 bases from J; bases unmatched to any gene: 5. The CDR3 nucleotides are TGTGCCAGCACTTGGGACAGGGGAGACTATGGCTACACCTTC. It codes for CASTWDRGDYGYTF.

CDR3 region: CASSPPGSLNTEAFF. CDR3 in DNA: TGTGCCAGCAGTCCCCCCGGCAGCTTGAACACTGAAGCTTTCTTT. J is TRBJ1-1 and V is TRBV28; no clear D. The CDR3 totals 15 residues. V lost 5 bases and J lost 0, with 13 bases in between. Looked up from germline, CDR1 is MDHEN and CDR2 is SYDVKM.

This chain connects TRBV19 to TRBJ2-1; TRBD2 matches 8 bases. CDR1 is LNHDA and CDR2 is SQIVND in the germline V gene (reference sequence). This CDR3 is built from 16 residues. J was trimmed by 3 bases and V by 5 bases; bases with no gene match: 9. The CDR3: CASSLPFAGGYNEQFF. CDR3 sequence (DNA): TGTGCCAGTAGTCTCCCCTTTGCGGGAGGCTACAATGAGCAGTTCTTC.

The chain employs TRBV12-3 or TRBV12-4 and TRBJ2-7; D uncertain. This CDR3 is 12 amino acids long. V was pared by 2 bases and J by 6 bases, with 8 bases between. The CDR3 spells CASSLWSVEQYF. The CDR3 bases are TGTGCCAGCAGTTTATGGTCGGTCGAGCAGTACTTC.

The chain couples TRBV5-1 to TRBJ1-4; D call uncertain. Germline V gene sequence: CDR1 SGHRS, CDR2 YFSETQ. This CDR3 region has 15 residues. Trimming cost V 0 bases and J 2 bases, with 8 bases left between them. The CDR3 DNA reads as TGCGCCAGCAGCTTGGGGGGTGCTACTAATGAAAAACTGTTTTTT. Protein: CASSLGGATNEKLFF.

The chain couples TRBV5-3 to TRBJ2-1; D may be TRBD1 (6 bases). TRBV5-3 is filed as an ORF, its function uncertain. This CDR3 spans 17 amino acids. V lost 0 bases and J lost 4, with 17 bases in between. CDR3 in amino acids: CARSLGNRVGRYNEQFF. Written as DNA, the CDR3 is TGTGCCAGAAGCTTGGGAAACAGGGTAGGGCGGTACAATGAGCAGTTCTTC.

V gene TRBV7-7 combines with J gene TRBJ2-1, with TRBD2 as a possible D gene (5 bases). The germline CDR1 and CDR2 sequences are SSHAT and FNYEAQ (reference sequence). The CDR3 is 15 residues long. V lost 5 bases, J lost 6 bases, and 17 bases lay in between. The CDR3: CASSPRDLVGNEQFF. CDR3 in DNA: TGTGCCAGCAGCCCCCGGGATTTGGTGGGCAATGAGCAGTTCTTC.

The rearrangement links TRBV28 to TRBJ2-2; D may be TRBD2 (5 bases). CDR3 length: 15 residues. V dropped 3 bases and J dropped 7 bases, with 15 bases sitting between them. From germline, CDR1 is MDHEN and CDR2 SYDVKM. CDR3 coding DNA: TGTGCCAGCAGTTTCGCATTCAGGAGCGGCGGGGAGCTGTTTTTT. Encoded protein: CASSFAFRSGGELFF.

The chain uses TRBV6-6 and TRBJ2-3; 7 nucleotides match TRBD2. The CDR3 runs to 14 residues. Germline CDR1 and CDR2: MNHNY and SVGAGI (reference sequence). J gave up 3 bases and V 11 bases, and 11 bases lay outside the gene matches. CDR3 loop: CAGTKVGRTDTQYF. DNA of the CDR3: TGTGCCGGGACTAAGGTGGGTCGGACAGATACGCAGTATTTT.

The chain carries TRBV10-3 and TRBJ2-2, with D perhaps given as TRBD1 or TRBD2 (5 bases each). The CDR3 is made up of 16 amino acids. The ends were cut back, 2 bases at V and 10 bases at J, with 20 bases in the middle. Germline CDR1 ENHRY, CDR2 SYGVKD. The CDR3 is CAISEARDRLPAELFF. Here the CDR3 DNA reads TGTGCCATCAGTGAGGCACGGGACCGCCTCCCGGCGGAGCTGTTTTTT.

The chain couples TRBV10-3 to TRBJ1-1; D perhaps matches TRBD1 (6 bases). The CDR3 extends over 15 amino acids. Per the germline V gene, CDR1 is ENHRY and CDR2 is SYGVKD. The germline V and J ends were trimmed by 4 bases and 1 base, with 13 bases remaining between them. The CDR3 region has the DNA TGTGCCATCAGTGGAGGCCCAGGGGAGAACACTGAAGCTTTCTTT. As protein: CAISGGPGENTEAFF.

The rearrangement uses TRBV4-3 and TRBJ2-6; 8 positions match TRBD2. Per the germline V gene, CDR1 is LGHNA and CDR2 is YSLEER. The trim removed 8 bases at V and 2 bases at J, leaving 8 bases unmatched. The CDR3 runs to 16 residues. The CDR3 reads CASGHSGITGANVLTF. CDR3 in DNA: TGCGCCAGCGGACATAGCGGGATCACTGGGGCCAACGTCCTGACTTTC.

J is TRBJ1-6 and V is TRBV7-9; 9 bases line up with TRBD1. The length of the CDR3 is 17 residues. The V gene end was trimmed by 4 bases and the J gene end by 2 bases; junction bases not matched to a gene: 6. Germline V lookup: CDR1 SEHNR, CDR2 FQNEAQ (reference sequence). CDR3 amino acids: CASSSRTGDTYNSPLHF. CDR3 bases: TGTGCCAGCAGCTCGAGGACAGGGGACACCTATAATTCACCCCTCCACTTT.

This rearrangement joins TRBV5-1 to TRBJ2-3, with 7 positions matching TRBD1. Germline V gene data show CDR1 as SGHRS and CDR2 as YFSETQ. Trimming at V came to 2 bases and at J to 5 bases, leaving 8 bases not matched to a gene. This CDR3 has 15 residues. Here the CDR3 reads CASSFVTGAGDTQYF. The CDR3 bases are TGCGCCAGCAGCTTTGTAACAGGGGCGGGAGATACGCAGTATTTT. The full variable domain, in which reference TRBV5-1 and TRBJ2-3 provide the parts outside the CDR3, is KAGVTQTPRYLIKTRGQQVTLSCSPISGHRSVSWYQQTPGQGLQFLFEYFSETQRNKGNFPGRFSGRQFSNSRSEMNVSTLELGDSALYLCASSFVTGAGDTQYFGPGTRLTVL.

This sequence joins TRBV5-4 and TRBJ2-5; the match to TRBD2 covers 10 bases. Germline-derived CDR1 and CDR2 are SGHNT and YYREEE (reference sequence). The V and J ends lost 4 bases and 5 bases, in that order; junction bases with no gene match: 8. The CDR3 covers 15 residues. The CDR3 protein is CASSGIAGGRETQYF. The CDR3 DNA sequence: TGTGCCAGCAGCGGGATAGCGGGAGGTAGGGAGACCCAGTACTTC.

This chain links TRBV10-1 with TRBJ2-3; possible D gene TRBD1, 6 bases. V was pared by 7 bases and J by 2 bases, with 19 bases between. The CDR3 loop spans 16 amino acids. Germline V gives CDR1 WNHNN, CDR2 SYGVQD (reference sequence). The chain's CDR3 is CASTLIQGQITDTQYF. In nucleotides, the CDR3 is TGCGCCAGCACCCTCATCCAGGGACAAATCACAGATACGCAGTATTTT.

The chain joins TRBV10-1 to TRBJ2-5; 13 nucleotides line up with TRBD2. This CDR3 has 18 residues. Germline lookup yields CDR1 WNHNN and CDR2 SYGVQD (reference sequence). The J segment lost 2 bases and the V segment lost 8 bases, leaving 14 bases of the junction unmatched. The CDR3 DNA is TGCGCCAGCCAACCCAGGACTAGCGGGAGTGGAGCACAAGAGACCCAGTACTTC. Amino acids: CASQPRTSGSGAQETQYF.

The V call is TRBV27, the J call TRBJ1-2; D may be TRBD1 (5 bases). The germline V and J ends were trimmed by 4 bases and 1 base, with 16 bases remaining between them. Germline V gives CDR1 MNHEY, CDR2 SMNVEV (reference sequence). The CDR3 runs 16 residues. Written as DNA, the CDR3 is TGTGCCAGCAGTTCTTCCCCTGGGGCAGTTAACTATGGCTACACCTTC. Translating it yields CASSSSPGAVNYGYTF.

This sequence joins TRBV18 and TRBJ2-1; 13 positions agree with TRBD2. Looked up from germline, CDR1 is KGHSH and CDR2 is LQKENI. With V trimmed by 3 bases and J by 6 bases, 5 bases remained unmatched. The CDR3 contains 16 residues. CDR3 residues: CASSPGLAGRGNEQFF. CDR3 nucleotide sequence: TGTGCCAGCTCACCGGGACTAGCGGGAAGGGGCAATGAGCAGTTCTTC.